The clone carrying this TCR beta chain was seen ten or more times. The data are from a study of blood T cell repertoires in COVID-19. Germline CDR1 reads LNHDA; CDR2 reads SQIVND (reference sequence). The CDR3 is made up of 14 amino acids. Trimming pared 6 bases from V and 5 bases from J, leaving 16 bases between. As handled by the study authors: Reference gene primers were amplified, and this amplification served to estimate nucleated cell counts. The table came from immunoSEQ multiplex PCR; TCRdb's copy has only in-frame clones and leaves some out. The V and J calls and clone size are taken from that table; D and trimming were inferred from the DNA. The table shows around 220,000 clones, with under 85% occurring only once.

The sequenced material came from peripheral blood. The chain recombines TRBV19 with TRBJ1-1, with a weak D call TRBD1 (6 bases). This TCR came from a woman aged 35 to 49 with active or convalescent COVID-19. CDR3 sequence: CASRGRGWITEAFF. Here the CDR3 DNA reads TGTGCCAGTAGAGGAAGGGGGTGGATTACTGAAGCTTTCTTT.